The T cell receptor (beta chain) described here comes from a study of blood T cells in healthy people across ages. This clonotype showed up just a few times. Its matching antigen is unknown. Study findings and constraints: Diversity was higher, and naive CD4+ cells more numerous, in long-lived donors than in aged donors.

Through a sample-barcoded 5' primer and a J-beta primer mix, a second PCR was run for roughly 7 to 12 cycles. MiXCR, run by TCRdb on the 5' RACE reads, gives a single entry per CDR3 protein. The sample has around 1,500,000 distinct CDR3 sequences, 28% seen once. This CDR3 has 14 amino acids. Trimming took off 3 bases at V and 5 bases at J, with 13 bases between the two ends. Sequences were obtained from blood. The genes are TRBV12-3 or TRBV12-4 and TRBJ1-2; no definite D call. This TCR was sampled from a woman in her thirties in good health. The CDR3 protein is CASSFEFLLYGYTF. CDR3 in DNA: TGTGCCAGCAGTTTTGAGTTTTTACTGTATGGCTACACCTTC.